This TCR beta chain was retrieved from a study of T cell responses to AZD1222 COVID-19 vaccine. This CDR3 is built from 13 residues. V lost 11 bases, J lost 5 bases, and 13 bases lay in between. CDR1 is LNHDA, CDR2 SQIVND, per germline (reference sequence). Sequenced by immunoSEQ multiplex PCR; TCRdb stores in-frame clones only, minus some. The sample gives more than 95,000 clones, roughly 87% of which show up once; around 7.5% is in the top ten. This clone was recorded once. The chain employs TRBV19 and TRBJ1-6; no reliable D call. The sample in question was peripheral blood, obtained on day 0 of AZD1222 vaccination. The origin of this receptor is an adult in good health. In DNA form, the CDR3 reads TGTGCCGTAAGTGTGGCGAATAATTCACCCCTCCACTTT. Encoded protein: CAVSVANNSPLHF.